A selection of T cell receptor beta chains follows, all from one sample in a study of identical twins. TCRdb re-derived calls from the 5' RACE reads in MiXCR, one entry per CDR3 protein. The sample holds hundreds of thousands of distinct CDR3 sequences, 15% to 20% seen once. These data were likewise used in another study, on T cells expressing NK-cell markers.

The sequenced material came from PBMCs. These TCRs come from a woman aged 18-29 years in good health. Both conserved end residues are part of each CDR3.

V gene,CDR3 protein
TRBV11-2,CASSRAAGRGSYEQYF
TRBV11-2,CASSLESGRALAGGDFF
TRBV11-2,CASSSPSGLSTDTQYF
TRBV6-5,CASSYSRTSYNEQFF
TRBV7-2,CASSPVRYYGYTF
TRBV5-1,CASSLATGREETQYF
TRBV18,CASSPVGTGGNGEAFF
TRBV5-1,CASSSLTGGITEAFF
TRBV7-9,CASSFPDRVHGYTF
TRBV20-1,CSASRFRGRGDTQYF
TRBV20-1,CSARIAGGPREQYF
TRBV4-3,CASSQVVAVSSYEQYF
TRBV12-3/TRBV12-4,CASTLSRELFF
TRBV20-1,CSARGSRAGDQYF
TRBV6-5,CASRSSGGLQYF
TRBV20-1,CSALFSGQWQETQYF
TRBV29-1,CSVEPTAMNTEAFF
TRBV7-3,CASSFGGFSDTQYF
TRBV12-3/TRBV12-4,CASSHNTGGQPQHF
TRBV11-3,CASSLDYVSGEQFF
TRBV11-1,CASSLAPVGVTPNTEAFF
TRBV12-5,CASAEGGYGYTF
TRBV20-1,CSARGGFEGAIMNTEAFF
TRBV6-5,CASSYRASGPDTQYF
TRBV9,CASSEGQASSGANVLTF
TRBV10-3,CAISSPETSTMKHRDTQYF
TRBV5-1,CASSFERGQETQYF
TRBV6-1,CASSREGMNTEAFF
TRBV29-1,CSVEPVTDLNTGELFF
TRBV20-1,CSARGGTGIGNTIYF
TRBV2,CASSDPRGQTYNEQFF
TRBV27,CASSTSTLAGETQYF
TRBV20-1,CSARRRDQETQYF
TRBV5-1,CASSFLRGYEAFF
TRBV11-3,CASSLEYGAVGGNIQYF
TRBV12-3/TRBV12-4,CASSLTGAFNEQFF
TRBV14,CASSQNPSGKMFF
TRBV5-6,CASSLGPSLDNEQFF
TRBV6-4,CASSHTGLVGDTQYF
TRBV25-1,CATGETQYF
TRBV5-6,CASSFPGAGLNEQFF
TRBV7-2,CASSLLSPDNQPQHF
TRBV18,CASSHGGDTEAFF
TRBV12-3/TRBV12-4,CASSFNRGSPLHF
TRBV7-9,CASSFAPNTGELFF
TRBV2,CASTAGGLYGYTF
TRBV20-1,CSAKGTSGYSTDTQYF
TRBV5-6,CASSSPQAHYGYTF
TRBV20-1,CSATVGTVNQPQHF
TRBV25-1,CASSEYSGRARSGANVLTF
TRBV9,CASGRSGREKETQYF
TRBV10-2,CASLSPGGTEAFF
TRBV7-8,CASSHGQGAFGEQYF
TRBV7-2,CASSFGLAAYNEQFF
TRBV29-1,CSVAVGAGAGYTF
TRBV29-1,CSVGTGFGQPQHF
TRBV6-6,CASSNRDGQPQHF